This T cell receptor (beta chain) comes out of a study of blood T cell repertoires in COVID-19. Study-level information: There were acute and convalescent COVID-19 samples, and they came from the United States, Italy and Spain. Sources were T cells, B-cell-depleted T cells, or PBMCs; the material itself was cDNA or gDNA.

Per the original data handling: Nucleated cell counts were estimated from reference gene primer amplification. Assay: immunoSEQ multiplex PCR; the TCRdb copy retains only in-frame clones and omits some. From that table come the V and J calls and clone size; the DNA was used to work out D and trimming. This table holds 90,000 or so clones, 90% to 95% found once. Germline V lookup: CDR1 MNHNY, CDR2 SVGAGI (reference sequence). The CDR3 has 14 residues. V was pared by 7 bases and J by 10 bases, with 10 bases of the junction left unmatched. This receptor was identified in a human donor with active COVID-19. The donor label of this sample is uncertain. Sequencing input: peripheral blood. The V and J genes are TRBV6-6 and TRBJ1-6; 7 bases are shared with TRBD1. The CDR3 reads CASTLTGPESPLHF. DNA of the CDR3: TGTGCCAGCACCCTGACAGGGCCAGAATCACCCCTCCACTTT.